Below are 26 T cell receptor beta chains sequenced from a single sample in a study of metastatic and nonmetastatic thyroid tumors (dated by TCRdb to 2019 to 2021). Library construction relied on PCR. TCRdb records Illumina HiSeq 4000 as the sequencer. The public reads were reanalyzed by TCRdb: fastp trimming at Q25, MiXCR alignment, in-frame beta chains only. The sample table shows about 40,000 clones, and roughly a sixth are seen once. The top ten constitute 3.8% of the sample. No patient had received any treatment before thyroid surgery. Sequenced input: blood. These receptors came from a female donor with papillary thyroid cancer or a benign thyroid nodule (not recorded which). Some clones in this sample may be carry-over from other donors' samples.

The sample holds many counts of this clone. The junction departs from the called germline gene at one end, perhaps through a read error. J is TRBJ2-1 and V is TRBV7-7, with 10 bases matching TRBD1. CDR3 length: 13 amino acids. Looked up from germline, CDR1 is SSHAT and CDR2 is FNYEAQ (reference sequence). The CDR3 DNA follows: TGTGCTAGCAGCTTAGGACAGGGGGACGAGCAGTTCTTC. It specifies CASSLGQGDEQFF.

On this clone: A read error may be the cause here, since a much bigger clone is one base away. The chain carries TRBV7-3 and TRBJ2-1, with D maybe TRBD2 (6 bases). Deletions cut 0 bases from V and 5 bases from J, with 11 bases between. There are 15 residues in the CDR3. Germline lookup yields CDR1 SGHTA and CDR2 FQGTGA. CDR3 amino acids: CASSLTSGTHNEQFF. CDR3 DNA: TGTGCCAGCAGCTTAACTAGCGGAACACACAATGAGCAGTTCTTC.

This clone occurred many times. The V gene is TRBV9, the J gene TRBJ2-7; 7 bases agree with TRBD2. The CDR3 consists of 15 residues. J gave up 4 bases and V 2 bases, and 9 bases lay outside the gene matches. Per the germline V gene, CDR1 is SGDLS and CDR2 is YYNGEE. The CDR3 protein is CASSVDRGSGYEQYF. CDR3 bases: TGTGCCAGCAGCGTTGATCGCGGGAGTGGATACGAGCAGTACTTC.

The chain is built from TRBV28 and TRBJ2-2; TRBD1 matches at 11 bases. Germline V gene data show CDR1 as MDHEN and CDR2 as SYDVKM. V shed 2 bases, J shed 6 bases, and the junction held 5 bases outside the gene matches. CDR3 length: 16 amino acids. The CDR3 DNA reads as TGTGCCAGCAGTTTAATCGGACAGGGGGCCGCCGGGGAGCTGTTTTTT. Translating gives CASSLIGQGAAGELFF.

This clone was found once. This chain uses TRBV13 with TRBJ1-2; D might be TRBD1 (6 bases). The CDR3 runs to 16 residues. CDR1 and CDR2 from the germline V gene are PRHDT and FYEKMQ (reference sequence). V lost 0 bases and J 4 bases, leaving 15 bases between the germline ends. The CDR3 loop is CASSLGDSRGSYGYTF. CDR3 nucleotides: TGTGCCAGCAGCTTAGGGGACAGTAGGGGTTCCTATGGCTACACCTTC.

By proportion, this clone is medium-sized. The CDR3 region is CASSLTVDYGYTF. CDR3 DNA sequence: TGTGCCAGCAGCTTAACGGTGGACTATGGCTACACCTTC. The gene calls are TRBV7-3 and TRBJ1-2; D remains ambiguous. The germline V gene has CDR1 SGHTA and CDR2 FQGTGA. The V gene lost 0 bases and the J gene lost 3 bases, with 5 bases spanning the gap. The CDR3 spans 13 residues. Drawing the rest from reference TRBV7-3 and TRBJ1-2, the complete variable domain is GAGVSQTPSNKVTEKGKYVELRCDPISGHTALYWYRQSLGQGPEFLIYFQGTGAADDSGLPNDRFFAVRPEGSVSTLKIQRTERGDSAVYLCASSLTVDYGYTFGSGTRLTVV.

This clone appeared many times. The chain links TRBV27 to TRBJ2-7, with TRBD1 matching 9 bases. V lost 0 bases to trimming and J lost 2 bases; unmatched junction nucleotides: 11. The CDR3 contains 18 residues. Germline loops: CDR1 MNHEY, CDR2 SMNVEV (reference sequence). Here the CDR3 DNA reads TGTGCCAGCAGTTTATCTTTGACAACAGGGGGCCGCACCTACGAGCAGTACTTC. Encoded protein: CASSLSLTTGGRTYEQYF.

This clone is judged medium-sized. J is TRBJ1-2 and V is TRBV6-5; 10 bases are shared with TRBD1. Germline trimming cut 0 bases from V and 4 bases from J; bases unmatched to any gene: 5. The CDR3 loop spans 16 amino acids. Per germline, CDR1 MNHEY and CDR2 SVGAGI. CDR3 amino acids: CASSYSRTGGGYGYTF. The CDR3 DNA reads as TGTGCCAGCAGTTACTCACGGACAGGGGGTGGCTATGGCTACACCTTC.

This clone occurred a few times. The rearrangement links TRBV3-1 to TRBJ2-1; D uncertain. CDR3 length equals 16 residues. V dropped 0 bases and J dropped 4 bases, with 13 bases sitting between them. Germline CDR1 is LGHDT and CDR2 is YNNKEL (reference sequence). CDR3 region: CASSQDPRAEYNEQFF. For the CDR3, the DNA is TGTGCCAGCAGCCAAGACCCTAGGGCGGAATACAATGAGCAGTTCTTC.

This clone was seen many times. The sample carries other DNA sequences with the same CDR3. CDR3 sequence (DNA): TGTGCCAGCACCCGCAGCGGGGGGCCCCCAGATACGCAGTATTTT. Its protein is CASTRSGGPPDTQYF. This chain joins TRBV28 and TRBJ2-3; TRBD2 matches at 9 bases. Germline CDR1 is MDHEN and CDR2 is SYDVKM. The junction had 9 bases not matched to a gene; V was cut back by 7 bases and J by 4 bases. The CDR3 sequence is 15 residues long.

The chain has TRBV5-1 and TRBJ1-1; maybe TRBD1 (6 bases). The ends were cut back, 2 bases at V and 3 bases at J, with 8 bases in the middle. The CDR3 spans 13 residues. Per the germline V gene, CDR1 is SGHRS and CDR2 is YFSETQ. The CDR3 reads CASSFEGDTEAFF. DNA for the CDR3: TGCGCCAGCAGCTTTGAGGGGGACACTGAAGCTTTCTTT.

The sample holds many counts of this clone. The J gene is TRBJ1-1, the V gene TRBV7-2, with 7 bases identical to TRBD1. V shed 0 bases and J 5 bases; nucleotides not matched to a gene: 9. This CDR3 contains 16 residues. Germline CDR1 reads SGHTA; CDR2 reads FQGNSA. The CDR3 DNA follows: TGTGCCAGCAGCTTAGCAGGCAGGGGGTGGAAGACTGAAGCTTTCTTT. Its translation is CASSLAGRGWKTEAFF.

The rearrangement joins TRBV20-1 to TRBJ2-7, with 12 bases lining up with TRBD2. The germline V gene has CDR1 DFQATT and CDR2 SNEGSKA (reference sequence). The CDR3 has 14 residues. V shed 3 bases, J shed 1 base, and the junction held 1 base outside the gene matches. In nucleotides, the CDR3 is TGCAGTGCTAGGGGACTAGCGGGTTCCTACGAGCAGTACTTC. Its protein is CSARGLAGSYEQYF.

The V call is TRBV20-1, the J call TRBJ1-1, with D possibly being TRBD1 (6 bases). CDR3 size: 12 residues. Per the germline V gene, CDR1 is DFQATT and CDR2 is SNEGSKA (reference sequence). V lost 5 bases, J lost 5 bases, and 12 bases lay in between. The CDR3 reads CSAHPQGTEAFF. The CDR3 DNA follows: TGCAGTGCTCATCCTCAGGGGACTGAAGCTTTCTTT.

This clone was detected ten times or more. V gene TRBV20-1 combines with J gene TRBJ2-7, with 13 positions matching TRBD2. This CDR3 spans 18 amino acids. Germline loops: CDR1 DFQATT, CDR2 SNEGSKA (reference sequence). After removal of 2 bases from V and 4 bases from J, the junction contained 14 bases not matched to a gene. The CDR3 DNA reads TGCAGTGCTAGAAGGGGACACGGGACTAGCGGGATCACGTACGAGCAGTACTTC. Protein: CSARRGHGTSGITYEQYF.

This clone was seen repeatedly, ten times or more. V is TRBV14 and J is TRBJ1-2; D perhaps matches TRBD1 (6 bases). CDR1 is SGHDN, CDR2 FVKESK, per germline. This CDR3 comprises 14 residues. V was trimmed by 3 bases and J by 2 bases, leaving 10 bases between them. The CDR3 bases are TGTGCCAGCAGCCAGGGACACCCAAACTATGGCTACACCTTC. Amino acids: CASSQGHPNYGYTF.

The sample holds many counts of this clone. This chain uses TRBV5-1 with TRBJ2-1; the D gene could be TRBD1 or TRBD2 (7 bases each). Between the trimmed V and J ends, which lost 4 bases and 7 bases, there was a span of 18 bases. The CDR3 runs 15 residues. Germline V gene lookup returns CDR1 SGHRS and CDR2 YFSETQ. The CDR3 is CASSAGGASPNEQFF. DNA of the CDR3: TGCGCCAGCAGCGCAGGGGGGGCCTCCCCTAATGAGCAGTTCTTC. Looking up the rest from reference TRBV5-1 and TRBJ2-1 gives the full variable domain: KAGVTQTPRYLIKTRGQQVTLSCSPISGHRSVSWYQQTPGQGLQFLFEYFSETQRNKGNFPGRFSGRQFSNSRSEMNVSTLELGDSALYLCASSAGGASPNEQFFGPGTRLTVL.

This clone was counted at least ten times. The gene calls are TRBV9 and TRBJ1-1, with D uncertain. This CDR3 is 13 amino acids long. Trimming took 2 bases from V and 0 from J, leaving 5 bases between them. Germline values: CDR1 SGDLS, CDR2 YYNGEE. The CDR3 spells CASSVIMNTEAFF. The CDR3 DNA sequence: TGTGCCAGCAGCGTTATCATGAACACTGAAGCTTTCTTT.

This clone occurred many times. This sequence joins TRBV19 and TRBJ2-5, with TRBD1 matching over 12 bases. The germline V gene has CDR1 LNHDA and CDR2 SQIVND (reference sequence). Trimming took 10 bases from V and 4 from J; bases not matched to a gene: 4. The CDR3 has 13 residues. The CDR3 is CATGTGGRETQYF. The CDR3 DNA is TGTGCCACAGGGACAGGGGGCCGAGAGACCCAGTACTTC.

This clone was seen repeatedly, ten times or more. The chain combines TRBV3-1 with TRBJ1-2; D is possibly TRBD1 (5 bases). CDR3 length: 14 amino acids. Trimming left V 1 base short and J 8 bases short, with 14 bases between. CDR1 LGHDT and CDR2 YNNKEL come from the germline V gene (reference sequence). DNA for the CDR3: TGTGCCAGCAGCCAAGCGGGGACTCAGATAGGCTACACCTTC. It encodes CASSQAGTQIGYTF.

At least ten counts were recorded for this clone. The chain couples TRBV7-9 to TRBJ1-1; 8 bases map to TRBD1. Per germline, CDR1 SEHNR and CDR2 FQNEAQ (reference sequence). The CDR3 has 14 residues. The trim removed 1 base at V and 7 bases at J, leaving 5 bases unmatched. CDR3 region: CASSLVFGQGEAFF. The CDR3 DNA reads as TGTGCCAGCAGCTTAGTCTTCGGACAGGGTGAAGCTTTCTTT.

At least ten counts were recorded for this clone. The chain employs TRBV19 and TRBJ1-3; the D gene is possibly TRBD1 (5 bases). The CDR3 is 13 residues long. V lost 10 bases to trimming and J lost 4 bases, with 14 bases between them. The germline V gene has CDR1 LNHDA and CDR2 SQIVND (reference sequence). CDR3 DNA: TGTGCCACCCAGACCGGGGCAGGAAACACCATATATTTT. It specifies CATQTGAGNTIYF.

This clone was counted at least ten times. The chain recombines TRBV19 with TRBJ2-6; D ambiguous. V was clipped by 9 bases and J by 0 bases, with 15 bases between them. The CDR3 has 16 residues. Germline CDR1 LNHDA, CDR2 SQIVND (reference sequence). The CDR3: CASQRVTLSGANVLTF. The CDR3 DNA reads TGTGCCAGCCAAAGAGTAACCCTCTCTGGGGCCAACGTCCTGACTTTC.

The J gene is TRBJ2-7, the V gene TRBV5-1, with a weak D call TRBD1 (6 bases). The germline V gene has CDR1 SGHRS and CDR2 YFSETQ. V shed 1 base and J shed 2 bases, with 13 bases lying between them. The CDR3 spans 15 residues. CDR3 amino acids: CASSLTGFLTYEQYF. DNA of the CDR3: TGCGCCAGCAGCTTGACAGGGTTCCTCACCTACGAGCAGTACTTC.

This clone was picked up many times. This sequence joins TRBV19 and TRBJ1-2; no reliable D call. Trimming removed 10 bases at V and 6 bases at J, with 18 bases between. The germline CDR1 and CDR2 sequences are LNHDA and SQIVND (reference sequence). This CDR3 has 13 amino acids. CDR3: CATYAYTGNGYTF. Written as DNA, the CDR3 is TGTGCCACCTACGCTTACACCGGGAATGGCTACACCTTC.

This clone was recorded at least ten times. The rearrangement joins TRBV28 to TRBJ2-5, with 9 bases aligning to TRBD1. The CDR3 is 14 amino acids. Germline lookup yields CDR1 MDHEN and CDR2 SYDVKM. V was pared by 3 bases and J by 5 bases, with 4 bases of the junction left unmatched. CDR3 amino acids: CASSLVGQGETQYF. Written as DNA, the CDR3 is TGTGCCAGCAGTTTGGTTGGACAGGGGGAGACCCAGTACTTC.